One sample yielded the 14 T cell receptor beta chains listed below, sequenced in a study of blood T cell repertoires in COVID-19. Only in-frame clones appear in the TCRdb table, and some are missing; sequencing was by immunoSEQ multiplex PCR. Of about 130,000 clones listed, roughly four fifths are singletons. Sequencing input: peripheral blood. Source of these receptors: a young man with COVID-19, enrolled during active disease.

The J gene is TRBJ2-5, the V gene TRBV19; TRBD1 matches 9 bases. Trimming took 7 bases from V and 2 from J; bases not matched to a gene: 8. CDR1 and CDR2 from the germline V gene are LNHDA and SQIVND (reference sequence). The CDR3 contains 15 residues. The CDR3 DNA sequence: TGTGCCAGTACCTCGGGACAGGGCCCTCAAGAGACCCAGTACTTC. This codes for CASTSGQGPQETQYF.

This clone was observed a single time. The CDR3 bases are TGTGCCAGTGGGACTAGCGGGAGGGCCTCTGATACGCAGTATTTT. It translates to CASGTSGRASDTQYF. This rearrangement joins TRBV2 to TRBJ2-3, with 16 bases identical to TRBD2. V dropped 9 bases and J dropped 6; count of bases not matched to a gene: 6. CDR3 size: 15 residues. In germline, CDR1 is SNHLY, CDR2 FYNNEI.

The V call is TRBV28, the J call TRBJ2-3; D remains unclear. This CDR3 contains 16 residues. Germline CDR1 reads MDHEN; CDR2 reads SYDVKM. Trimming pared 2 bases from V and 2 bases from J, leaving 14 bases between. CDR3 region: CASSLIVGENTDTQYF. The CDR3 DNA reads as TGTGCCAGCAGTTTAATCGTTGGAGAGAACACAGATACGCAGTATTTT.

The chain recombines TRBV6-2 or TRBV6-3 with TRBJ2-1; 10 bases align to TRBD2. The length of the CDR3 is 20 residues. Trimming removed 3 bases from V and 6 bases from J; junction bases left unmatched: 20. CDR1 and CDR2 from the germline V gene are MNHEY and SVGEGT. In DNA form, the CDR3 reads TGTGCCAGCAGTTATTGGACAGGGCGAAGCGGGGGGGCCATTGGCAATGAGCAGTTCTTC. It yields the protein CASSYWTGRSGGAIGNEQFF.

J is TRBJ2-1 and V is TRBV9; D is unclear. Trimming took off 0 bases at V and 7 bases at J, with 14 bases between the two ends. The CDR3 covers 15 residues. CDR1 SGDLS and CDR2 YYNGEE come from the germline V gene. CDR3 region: CASSVDPQTRNEQFF. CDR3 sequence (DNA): TGTGCCAGCAGCGTAGATCCACAGACCAGGAATGAGCAGTTCTTC.

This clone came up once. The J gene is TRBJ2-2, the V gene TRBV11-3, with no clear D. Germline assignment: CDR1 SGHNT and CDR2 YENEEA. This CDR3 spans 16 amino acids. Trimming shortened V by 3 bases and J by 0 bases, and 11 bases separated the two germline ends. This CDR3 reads CASSFQTNANTGELFF. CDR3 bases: TGTGCCAGCAGCTTCCAAACAAACGCGAACACCGGGGAGCTGTTTTTT.

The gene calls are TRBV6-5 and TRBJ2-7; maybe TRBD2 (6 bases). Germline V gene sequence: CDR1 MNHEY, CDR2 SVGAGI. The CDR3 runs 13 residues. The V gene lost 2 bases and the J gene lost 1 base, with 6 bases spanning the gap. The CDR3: CASSYGGSYEQYF. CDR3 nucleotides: TGTGCCAGCAGTTACGGGGGGTCCTACGAGCAGTACTTC.

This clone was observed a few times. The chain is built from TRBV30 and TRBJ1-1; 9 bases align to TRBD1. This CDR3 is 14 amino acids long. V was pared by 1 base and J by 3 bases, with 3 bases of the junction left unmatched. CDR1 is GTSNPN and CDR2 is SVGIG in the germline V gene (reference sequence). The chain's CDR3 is CAWSGGQGYTEAFF. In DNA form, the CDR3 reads TGTGCCTGGAGTGGGGGACAGGGATACACTGAAGCTTTCTTT.

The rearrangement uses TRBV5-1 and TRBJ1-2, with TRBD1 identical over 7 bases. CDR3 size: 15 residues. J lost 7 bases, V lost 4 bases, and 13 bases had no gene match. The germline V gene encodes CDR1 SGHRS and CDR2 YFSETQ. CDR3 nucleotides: TGCGCCAGCAGCCCAGGAGACAGGGATTCCTCTGGCTACACCTTC. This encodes CASSPGDRDSSGYTF.

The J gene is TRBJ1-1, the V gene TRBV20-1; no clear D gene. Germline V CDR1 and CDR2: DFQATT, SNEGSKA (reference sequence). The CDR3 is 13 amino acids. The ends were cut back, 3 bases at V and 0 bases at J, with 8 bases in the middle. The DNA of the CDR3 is TGCAGTGCTAGTGAAGAGATGAACACTGAAGCTTTCTTT. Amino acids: CSASEEMNTEAFF.

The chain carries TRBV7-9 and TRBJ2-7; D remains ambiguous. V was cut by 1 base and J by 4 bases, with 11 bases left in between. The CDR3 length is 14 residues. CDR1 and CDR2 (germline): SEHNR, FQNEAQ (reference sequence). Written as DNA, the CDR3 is TGTGCCAGCAGCTTAGGGGCTCAACGGTACGAGCAGTACTTC. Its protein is CASSLGAQRYEQYF.

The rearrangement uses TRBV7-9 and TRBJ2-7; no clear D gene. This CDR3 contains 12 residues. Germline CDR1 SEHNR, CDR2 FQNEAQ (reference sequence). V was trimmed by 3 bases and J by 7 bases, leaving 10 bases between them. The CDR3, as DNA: TGTGCCAGCAGCTTTTTCGCCAGGGAGCAGTACTTC. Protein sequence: CASSFFAREQYF.

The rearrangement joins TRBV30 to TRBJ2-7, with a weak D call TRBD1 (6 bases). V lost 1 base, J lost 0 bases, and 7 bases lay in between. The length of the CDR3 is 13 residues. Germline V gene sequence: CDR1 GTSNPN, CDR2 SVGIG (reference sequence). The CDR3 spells CAWSGGLSYEQYF. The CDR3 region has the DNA TGTGCCTGGAGTGGGGGGCTCTCCTACGAGCAGTACTTC.

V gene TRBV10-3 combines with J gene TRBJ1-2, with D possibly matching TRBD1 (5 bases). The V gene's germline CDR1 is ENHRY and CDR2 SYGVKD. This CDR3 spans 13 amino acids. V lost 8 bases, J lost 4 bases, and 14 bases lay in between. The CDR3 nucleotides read TGTGCCATCGGCCCGCCAGGGTCCTATGGCTACACCTTC. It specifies CAIGPPGSYGYTF.